One sample yielded the 17 T cell receptor beta chains listed below, sequenced in a study of blood T cell repertoires in COVID-19. TCRdb's copy holds only in-frame clones and misses some; the assay was immunoSEQ multiplex PCR. The sample lists 65,000 to 90,000 clones; 82% were seen once. The sequenced material came from peripheral blood. The receptors were gathered from a woman aged 55-69 years with acute or convalescent COVID-19.

This clone was observed a few times. For the CDR3, the DNA is TGTGCCAGCAGCCAGGACAGGGTGAATTCACCCCTCCACTTT. Translation: CASSQDRVNSPLHF. J is TRBJ1-6 and V is TRBV7-2; 8 bases map to TRBD1. Trimming removed 5 bases from V and 7 bases from J; junction bases left unmatched: 4. In germline, CDR1 is SGHTA, CDR2 FQGNSA. This CDR3 is built from 14 residues.

In its sample, this clone was seen once. The chain recombines TRBV6-5 with TRBJ2-2; TRBD1 agrees at 7 bases. Germline CDR1 is MNHEY and CDR2 is SVGAGI. This CDR3 contains 14 residues. After removal of 6 bases from V and 4 bases from J, the junction contained 5 bases not matched to a gene. CDR3: CASSATGFTGELFF. The CDR3 DNA reads TGTGCCAGCAGCGCGACAGGGTTCACCGGGGAGCTGTTTTTT.

This clone was seen once. The genes are TRBV5-6 and TRBJ2-5; the match to TRBD2 covers 7 bases. The V gene's germline CDR1 is SGHDT and CDR2 YYEEEE. The CDR3 is 16 residues long. The V and J ends lost 2 bases and 5 bases, in that order; junction bases with no gene match: 12. The CDR3 DNA is TGTGCCAGCAGCTTTGGCGGGAGACCTCGCGGGGAGACCCAGTACTTC. Translating it yields CASSFGGRPRGETQYF.

The V call is TRBV4-1, the J call TRBJ1-5; weak D call: TRBD1 (5 bases). The V gene's germline CDR1 is MGHRA and CDR2 YSYEKL. The CDR3 spans 15 residues. V was trimmed by 2 bases and J by 4 bases, leaving 12 bases between them. The CDR3 here is CASSQNLGGNQPQHF. The CDR3 bases are TGCGCCAGCAGCCAAAATCTCGGGGGGAATCAGCCCCAGCATTTT.

This rearrangement joins TRBV19 to TRBJ2-1, with 11 positions matching TRBD2. The CDR3 extends over 16 amino acids. CDR1 and CDR2 from the germline V gene are LNHDA and SQIVND (reference sequence). The J segment lost 4 bases and the V segment lost 4 bases, leaving 6 bases of the junction unmatched. The CDR3 is CASSTLLAGAYNEQFF. As DNA, the CDR3 is TGTGCCAGTAGTACACTACTAGCGGGGGCATACAATGAGCAGTTCTTC.

This sequence joins TRBV3-1 (or the pseudogene TRBV3-2) and TRBJ1-1, with 9 bases matching TRBD1. Trimming took 4 bases from V and 8 from J; bases not matched to a gene: 8. The CDR3 is 14 amino acids. Germline V gene data show CDR1 as LGHDT and CDR2 as YNNKEL (reference sequence). The CDR3 region is CASSPTGGRGEAFF. In DNA, the CDR3 is TGTGCCAGCAGCCCAACAGGGGGCAGGGGAGAAGCTTTCTTT.

The rearrangement uses TRBV3-1 (or the pseudogene TRBV3-2) and TRBJ1-1; D not resolved. Between the trimmed V and J ends, which lost 3 bases and 2 bases, there was a span of 13 bases. CDR3 size: 15 residues. Germline values: CDR1 LGHDT, CDR2 YNNKEL (reference sequence). CDR3 amino acids: CASSQAVSGNTEAFF. For the CDR3, the DNA is TGTGCCAGCAGCCAGGCTGTGTCAGGTAACACTGAAGCTTTCTTT.

The V gene is TRBV5-4, the J gene TRBJ2-3, with TRBD1 identical over 7 bases. V trimming: 1 base; J trimming: 1 base; junction bases outside the gene matches: 3. The CDR3 covers 15 residues. Looked up from germline, CDR1 is SGHNT and CDR2 is YYREEE (reference sequence). Here the CDR3 DNA reads TGTGCCAGCAGCTTGTCAGGGGGAGGCACAGATACGCAGTATTTT. It encodes CASSLSGGGTDTQYF. Supplemented by reference TRBV5-4 and TRBJ2-3, the full variable domain reads ETGVTQSPTHLIKTRGQQVTLRCSSQSGHNTVSWYQQALGQGPQFIFQYYREEENGRGNFPPRFSGLQFPNYSSELNVNALELDDSALYLCASSLSGGGTDTQYFGPGTRLTVL.

This chain uses TRBV6-1 with TRBJ1-4, with D hard to call. Deletions cut 3 bases from V and 3 bases from J, with 11 bases between. The CDR3 has 15 amino acids. Germline assignment: CDR1 MNHNS and CDR2 SASEGT. The CDR3 sequence is CASSDSGFANEKLFF. CDR3 coding DNA: TGTGCCAGCAGTGATTCGGGGTTTGCTAATGAAAAACTGTTTTTT.

The chain joins TRBV25-1 to TRBJ2-1; 10 nucleotides line up with TRBD2. There are 16 residues in the CDR3. Germline V gives CDR1 MGHDK, CDR2 SYGVNS. The J segment lost 8 bases and the V segment lost 4 bases, leaving 11 bases of the junction unmatched. CDR3 DNA: TGTGCCAGCAGTGCGTTAATAAGCGGGAGGGCCGATGAGCAGTTCTTC. It specifies CASSALISGRADEQFF.

This clone came up once. The genes are TRBV19 and TRBJ2-7; D is ambiguous. CDR3 length: 12 amino acids. V lost 3 bases, J lost 3 bases, and 6 bases lay in between. CDR1 LNHDA and CDR2 SQIVND come from the germline V gene (reference sequence). CDR3 amino acids: CASSMAGYEQYF. CDR3 bases: TGTGCCAGTAGTATGGCAGGCTACGAGCAGTACTTC.

The chain uses TRBV7-2 and TRBJ1-1, with 10 bases that match TRBD1. Germline V lookup: CDR1 SGHTA, CDR2 FQGNSA. CDR3 length equals 15 residues. The J segment lost 4 bases and the V segment lost 5 bases, leaving 7 bases of the junction unmatched. CDR3 in amino acids: CASSQRDRGLTEAFF. The CDR3 nucleotides are TGTGCCAGCAGCCAAAGGGACAGGGGCCTCACTGAAGCTTTCTTT.

The chain joins TRBV5-8 to TRBJ1-1, with D possibly matching TRBD1 (5 bases). With 4 bases removed from V and 2 bases from J, the gap between germline ends came to 12 bases. CDR1 and CDR2 from the germline V gene are SGHTS and YDEGEE. The CDR3 runs to 14 residues. CDR3 amino acids: CASSLPGRNTEAFF. Written as DNA, the CDR3 is TGTGCCAGCAGCCTACCAGGGCGAAACACTGAAGCTTTCTTT.

The CDR3 loop is CASSPAGGFYNEQFF. The CDR3 DNA reads as TGTGCCAGCAGCCCCGCGGGGGGTTTCTACAATGAGCAGTTCTTC. J is TRBJ2-1 and V is TRBV7-3; 8 bases agree with TRBD2. V lost 5 bases to trimming and J lost 3 bases; unmatched junction nucleotides: 6. The length of the CDR3 is 15 residues. Germline V gives CDR1 SGHTA, CDR2 FQGTGA. Variable domain in full (rest from reference TRBV7-3 and TRBJ2-1): GAGVSQTPSNKVTEKGKYVELRCDPISGHTALYWYRQSLGQGPEFLIYFQGTGAADDSGLPNDRFFAVRPEGSVSTLKIQRTERGDSAVYLCASSPAGGFYNEQFFGPGTRLTVL.

The CDR3 bases are TGCGCCAGCAGCCGAATACAGGGCCGAAATGAAAAACTGTTTTTT. This gives the protein CASSRIQGRNEKLFF. This chain connects TRBV4-1 to TRBJ1-4, with D perhaps TRBD1 (6 bases). Germline values: CDR1 MGHRA, CDR2 YSYEKL. The ends were cut back, 4 bases at V and 5 bases at J, with 14 bases in the middle. The CDR3 length is 15 residues.

This chain connects TRBV9 to TRBJ2-3; D is undetermined. CDR3 size: 16 residues. The germline V gene has CDR1 SGDLS and CDR2 YYNGEE. The V end lost 4 bases, the J end lost 0 bases, and 15 bases lay between the germline ends. CDR3 nucleotide sequence: TGTGCCAGCAGCCCCCAGGCCACTCCTAGCACAGATACGCAGTATTTT. This translates into CASSPQATPSTDTQYF.

The chain combines TRBV19 with TRBJ1-1, with 7 bases aligning to TRBD1. The germline gives CDR1 LNHDA, CDR2 SQIVND (reference sequence). The CDR3 covers 13 residues. V gave up 5 bases and J gave up 4 bases; unmatched junction bases: 4. CDR3 nucleotides: TGTGCCAGTAGTTCAGGACAGGCCACTGAAGCTTTCTTT. Translated, it gives CASSSGQATEAFF.